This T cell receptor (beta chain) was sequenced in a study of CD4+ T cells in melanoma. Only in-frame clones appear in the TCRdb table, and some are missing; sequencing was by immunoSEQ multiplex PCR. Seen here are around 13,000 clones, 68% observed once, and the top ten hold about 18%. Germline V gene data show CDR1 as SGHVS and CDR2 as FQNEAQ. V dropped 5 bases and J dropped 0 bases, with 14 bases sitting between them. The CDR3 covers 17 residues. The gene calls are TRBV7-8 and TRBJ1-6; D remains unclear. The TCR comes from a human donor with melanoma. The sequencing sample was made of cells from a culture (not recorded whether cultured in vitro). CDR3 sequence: CASSLKVRPSYNSPLHF. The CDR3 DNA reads TGTGCCAGCAGCCTAAAAGTACGTCCCTCCTATAATTCACCCCTCCACTTT.